This T cell receptor (beta chain) was documented in a study of control samples from healthy donors and cancer patients. The method was immunoSEQ multiplex PCR; TCRdb's version includes in-frame clones alone and lacks a portion of them. This sample has hundreds of thousands of clones, with 75% to 95% found just once. V lost 4 bases, J lost 3 bases, and 12 bases lay in between. This CDR3 is 14 amino acids long. Germline V gene lookup returns CDR1 SGHTA and CDR2 FQGNSA. This chain joins TRBV7-2 and TRBJ1-2; the D is unclear. The sample consisted of PBMCs. This TCR was recovered from a middle-aged man with head and neck cancer. The CDR3 DNA reads as TGTGCCAGCAGCTCGGCGAGACAAGACTATGGCTACACCTTC. It specifies CASSSARQDYGYTF. Drawing the rest from reference TRBV7-2 and TRBJ1-2, the complete variable domain is GAGVSQSPSNKVTEKGKDVELRCDPISGHTALYWYRQSLGQGLEFLIYFQGNSAPDKSGLPSDRFSAERTGGSVSTLTIQRTQQEDSAVYLCASSSARQDYGYTFGSGTRLTVV.